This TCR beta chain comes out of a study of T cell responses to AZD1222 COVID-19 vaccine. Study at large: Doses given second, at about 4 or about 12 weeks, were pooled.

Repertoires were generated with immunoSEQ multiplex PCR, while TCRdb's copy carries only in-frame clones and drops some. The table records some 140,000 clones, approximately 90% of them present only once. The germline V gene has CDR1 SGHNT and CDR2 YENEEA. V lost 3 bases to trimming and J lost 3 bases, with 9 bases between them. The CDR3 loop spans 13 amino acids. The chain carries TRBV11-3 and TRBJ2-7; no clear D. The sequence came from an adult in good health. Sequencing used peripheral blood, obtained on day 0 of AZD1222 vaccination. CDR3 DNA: TGTGCCAGCAGCTTGGGGTGGGACTACGAGCAGTACTTC. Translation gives CASSLGWDYEQYF.